These 20 T cell receptor beta chains share one sample of origin, sequenced in a study of shared clonotypes between healthy human individuals (dated by TCRdb to 2020 to 2021). Library method: the immunoSEQ multiplex PCR assay. This immuneACCESS table, as held by TCRdb, lists in-frame sequences with V and J called but not all clones. Of the missing ones, under half trace to an unresolved V gene in checked studies; the others have no known cause. A total of 2 million to 2.5 million clones appear in this sample, 85% to 95% of them only once. The ten largest clonotypes hold about 1.8% of the sample. CD8 naive samples consisted of CD45RO-negative cells that were positively selected for CCR7, yielding a CD45RA+CCR7+ population without TemRA cells. Sample: naive CD8+ T cells from PBMCs. The cell subset or site tag for this specimen amounts to: CD45RA+CCR7+. Source of these receptors: a man aged 18 to 30 in good health. Some clones in this sample may be carry-over from other donors' samples.

The rearrangement links TRBV9 to TRBJ1-2; weak D call: TRBD1 (6 bases). This CDR3 has 13 amino acids. The germline V gene has CDR1 SGDLS and CDR2 YYNGEE. The V end was cut by 4 bases, the J end by 4 bases, with 11 bases between. CDR3 DNA: TGTGCCAGCAGCTCGGACAGCCGCTATGGCTACACCTTC. Translated, it gives CASSSDSRYGYTF.

The rearrangement joins TRBV29-1 to TRBJ2-1, with unresolved D. From germline, CDR1 is SQVTM and CDR2 ANQGSEA. The CDR3 consists of 13 residues. V shed 6 bases and J shed 9 bases, with 18 bases lying between them. In DNA form, the CDR3 reads TGCAGCGTGGCCGGGCCCTCTGACGGTGAGCAGTTCTTC. It encodes CSVAGPSDGEQFF.

CDR3 bases: TGTGCCAGCAGACCGGGAAGAGGGGCAAAGCAGTTCTTC. Its translation is CASRPGRGAKQFF. The rearrangement joins TRBV6-1 to TRBJ2-1; D is perhaps TRBD1 or TRBD2 (5 bases each). The CDR3 loop spans 13 amino acids. Deletions cut 6 bases from V and 11 bases from J, with 17 bases between. The germline V gene encodes CDR1 MNHNS and CDR2 SASEGT.

The V gene is TRBV7-2, the J gene TRBJ1-2; the D gene is possibly TRBD1 (6 bases). The CDR3 covers 14 residues. V shed 5 bases and J shed 4 bases, with 14 bases lying between them. Germline V CDR1 and CDR2: SGHTA, FQGNSA. The CDR3 DNA reads TGTGCCAGCAGCCACAGGGAGGTTATCTATGGCTACACCTTC. Translated, it gives CASSHREVIYGYTF. The full variable domain, with the rest looked up from reference TRBV7-2 and TRBJ1-2, is GAGVSQSPSNKVTEKGKDVELRCDPISGHTALYWYRQSLGQGLEFLIYFQGNSAPDKSGLPSDRFSAERTGGSVSTLTIQRTQQEDSAVYLCASSHREVIYGYTFGSGTRLTVV.

The V and J genes are TRBV28 and TRBJ1-3; D call uncertain. In germline, CDR1 is MDHEN, CDR2 SYDVKM. V lost 8 bases and J lost 0, with 8 bases in between. CDR3 size: 13 residues. In DNA, the CDR3 is TGTGCCAGCCGGCGGACCTCTGGAAACACCATATATTTT. Translated: CASRRTSGNTIYF. The full variable domain, in which reference TRBV28 and TRBJ1-3 provide the parts outside the CDR3, is DVKVTQSSRYLVKRTGEKVFLECVQDMDHENMFWYRQDPGLGLRLIYFSYDVKMKEKGDIPEGYSVSREKKERFSLILESASTNQTSMYLCASRRTSGNTIYFGEGSWLTVV.

This rearrangement joins TRBV9 to TRBJ2-7; 7 nucleotides line up with TRBD1. The V gene's germline CDR1 is SGDLS and CDR2 YYNGEE. V shed 3 bases and J 5 bases; nucleotides not matched to a gene: 11. The CDR3 length is 15 residues. CDR3: CASSERGQGIHEQYF. The CDR3, as DNA: TGTGCCAGCAGCGAGAGGGGGCAGGGAATCCACGAGCAGTACTTC.

The gene calls are TRBV6-4 and TRBJ1-2; D unclear. Trimming took 0 bases from V and 4 from J, leaving 9 bases between them. CDR3 size: 14 residues. Germline V lookup: CDR1 MRHNA, CDR2 SNTAGT. Here the CDR3 reads CASSDSALGYGYTF. CDR3 DNA: TGTGCCAGCAGTGACTCGGCTTTGGGCTATGGCTACACCTTC.

The chain employs TRBV7-9 and TRBJ2-1; 9 bases line up with TRBD2. Germline lookup yields CDR1 SEHNR and CDR2 FQNEAQ (reference sequence). The CDR3 has 17 residues. With V trimmed by 1 base and J by 5 bases, 9 bases remained unmatched. The CDR3 coding sequence is TGTGCCAGCAGCTTAGTCGGGGCTAGCGGGATTCACAATGAGCAGTTCTTC. Amino acids: CASSLVGASGIHNEQFF.

The genes are TRBV28 and TRBJ2-3; TRBD2 might be the D (5 bases). Trimming cost V 11 bases and J 1 base, with 19 bases left between them. The CDR3 runs to 15 residues. Germline V lookup: CDR1 MDHEN, CDR2 SYDVKM. CDR3 DNA: TGTGCCCCTCATCCGGAAGCGGAACGCACAGATACGCAGTATTTT. Its protein product is CAPHPEAERTDTQYF.

Concerning this clone itself: The sample carries other DNA sequences with the same CDR3. The chain employs TRBV9 and TRBJ2-7; TRBD1 agrees at 7 bases. V trimming: 2 bases; J trimming: 3 bases; junction bases outside the gene matches: 5. CDR3 length: 14 residues. Germline V lookup: CDR1 SGDLS, CDR2 YYNGEE. The CDR3 sequence: CASSVRDSLYEQYF. The CDR3 DNA follows: TGTGCCAGCAGCGTCCGGGACAGCCTCTACGAGCAGTACTTC.

CDR3 sequence: CASRPPVGGANDEQYF. The CDR3 DNA is TGCGCCAGCAGACCCCCGGTAGGGGGGGCTAACGACGAGCAGTACTTC. The gene calls are TRBV5-1 and TRBJ2-7; maybe TRBD2 (7 bases). CDR3 length equals 16 residues. Between the trimmed V and J ends, which lost 5 bases and 5 bases, there was a span of 23 bases. Germline V gene data show CDR1 as SGHRS and CDR2 as YFSETQ.

This clone showed up just once. The J gene is TRBJ2-7, the V gene TRBV13; 10 positions match TRBD2. Germline V gene sequence: CDR1 PRHDT, CDR2 FYEKMQ (reference sequence). The trim removed 2 bases at V and 6 bases at J, leaving 4 bases unmatched. The CDR3 consists of 14 residues. The CDR3 nucleotides are TGTGCCAGCAGCTTAAGGGGACTAGCGTTCGAGCAGTACTTC. Its translation: CASSLRGLAFEQYF.

The chain employs TRBV29-1 and TRBJ2-1, with D unresolved. The germline CDR1 and CDR2 sequences are SQVTM and ANQGSEA. Between the trimmed V and J ends, which lost 3 bases and 2 bases, there was a span of 11 bases. This CDR3 comprises 14 residues. The CDR3 is CSVDVGSPYNEQFF. CDR3 DNA: TGCAGCGTTGATGTGGGCTCCCCCTACAATGAGCAGTTCTTC.

V is TRBV4-1 and J is TRBJ2-7, with D hard to call. CDR1 and CDR2 from the germline V gene are MGHRA and YSYEKL. The V end lost 3 bases, the J end lost 3 bases, and 24 bases lay between the germline ends. This CDR3 is 18 amino acids long. CDR3 amino acids: CASSQVALNTGTLYEQYF. The CDR3 DNA sequence: TGCGCCAGCAGCCAGGTGGCCCTAAATACGGGTACACTCTACGAGCAGTACTTC.

The V gene is TRBV10-1, the J gene TRBJ1-1; D not resolved. V lost 6 bases, J lost 3 bases, and 8 bases lay in between. This CDR3 contains 12 residues. Germline V lookup: CDR1 WNHNN, CDR2 SYGVQD (reference sequence). In nucleotides, the CDR3 is TGCGCCAGCAGCGCCGGGGACACTGAAGCTTTCTTT. As protein: CASSAGDTEAFF.

The chain combines TRBV7-9 with TRBJ2-3; 11 nucleotides agree with TRBD1. Germline trimming cut 4 bases from V and 6 bases from J; bases unmatched to any gene: 6. This CDR3 has 15 amino acids. The germline V gene has CDR1 SEHNR and CDR2 FQNEAQ (reference sequence). The CDR3 protein is CASSSPGQGVDTQYF. DNA of the CDR3: TGTGCCAGCAGCTCACCGGGACAGGGGGTTGATACGCAGTATTTT.

This clone came up a few times. V and J are TRBV28 and TRBJ1-1; the D gene is possibly TRBD1 (6 bases). The CDR3 has 16 amino acids. CDR1 MDHEN and CDR2 SYDVKM come from the germline V gene. The germline V and J ends were trimmed by 3 bases and 0 bases, with 14 bases remaining between them. The CDR3 sequence is CASSFPQGVMNTEAFF. For the CDR3, the DNA is TGTGCCAGCAGTTTCCCACAGGGAGTTATGAACACTGAAGCTTTCTTT.

V and J are TRBV7-9 and TRBJ1-2; D gene uncertain. The germline V and J ends were trimmed by 1 base and 4 bases, with 10 bases remaining between them. CDR3 length: 14 amino acids. Germline CDR1 is SEHNR and CDR2 is FQNEAQ (reference sequence). The CDR3 loop reads CASSLGSRGYGYTF. CDR3 DNA sequence: TGTGCCAGCAGCTTAGGCAGTCGTGGCTATGGCTACACCTTC.

The rearrangement joins TRBV6-5 to TRBJ1-1, with 7 bases identical to TRBD1. The V and J ends lost 5 bases and 3 bases, in that order; junction bases with no gene match: 6. The CDR3 extends over 14 amino acids. The germline V gene has CDR1 MNHEY and CDR2 SVGAGI. CDR3: CASSPGGLDTEAFF. The CDR3 DNA reads as TGTGCCAGCAGTCCAGGGGGGCTGGACACTGAAGCTTTCTTT.

The chain recombines TRBV13 with TRBJ1-1; possibly TRBD1 for D (6 bases). This CDR3 has 14 residues. CDR1 PRHDT and CDR2 FYEKMQ come from the germline V gene (reference sequence). V shed 7 bases and J shed 5 bases, with 17 bases lying between them. CDR3 nucleotide sequence: TGTGCCAGCAAAATCCAACAGGGATGGACTGAAGCTTTCTTT. It encodes CASKIQQGWTEAFF.